Presented here are 29 T cell receptor beta chains from one specimen sequenced in a study of early T cells in non-severe SARS-CoV-2 infection. TCRdb ran MiXCR on the 5' RACE reads and lists one entry per CDR3 protein. The table shows 30,000 to 35,000 distinct CDR3 sequences, with approximately 7.1% occurring only once. The source material was whole blood, sampled at baseline. These receptors were taken from an adult who was a healthcare worker with PCR-confirmed SARS-CoV-2 infection or an uninfected control (not recorded which).

This clonotype was counted at least ten times. The chain uses TRBV6-2 or TRBV6-3 and TRBJ2-1, with 7 bases aligning to TRBD2. The CDR3 consists of 15 residues. Germline CDR1 is MNHEY and CDR2 is SVGEGT. The V gene end was trimmed by 2 bases and the J gene end by 3 bases; junction bases not matched to a gene: 4. CDR3 sequence reads: CASSYSLAVYNEQFF. Written as DNA, the CDR3 is TGTGCCAGCAGTTACAGTCTAGCGGTCTACAATGAGCAGTTCTTC.

This clonotype has more than one count but fewer than ten. Here the CDR3 DNA reads TGTGCCAGCAGTCCTAATATAGGGACTAGCGGAACCTACGAGCAGTACGTC. This translates into CASSPNIGTSGTYEQYV. The rearrangement uses TRBV6-1 and TRBJ2-7, with TRBD2 identical over 11 bases. This CDR3 is 17 amino acids long. The trim removed 5 bases at V and 2 bases at J, leaving 11 bases unmatched. Germline V gives CDR1 MNHNS, CDR2 SASEGT.

Ten or more counts support this clonotype. This rearrangement joins TRBV18 to TRBJ2-7, with a weak D call TRBD2 (6 bases). V dropped 6 bases and J dropped 2 bases, with 11 bases sitting between them. This CDR3 is 13 amino acids long. Germline V CDR1 and CDR2: KGHSH, LQKENI. The CDR3 is CASSIQRAYEQYF. The CDR3, as DNA: TGTGCCAGCTCCATCCAGCGGGCCTACGAGCAGTACTTC.

A remark on this clonotype: Sequence at one end of the junction differs from germline and may be a read error. CDR3 residues: CASSQRSPAETQYF. The DNA for the CDR3 is TGTGCCAGCAGCCAAAGGTCGCCGGCAGAAACGCAGTATTTT. V gene TRBV3-1 combines with J gene TRBJ2-3, with unresolved D. Germline lookup yields CDR1 LGHDT and CDR2 YNNKEL (reference sequence). CDR3 size: 14 residues.

This chain links TRBV28 with TRBJ1-2; 7 bases match TRBD1. Germline values: CDR1 MDHEN, CDR2 SYDVKM. This CDR3 is built from 15 residues. The junction had 4 bases not matched to a gene; V was cut back by 1 base and J by 2 bases. CDR3 sequence (DNA): TGTGCCAGCAGTTTATTGACAGGGAACAACTATGGCTACACCTTC. Protein sequence: CASSLLTGNNYGYTF.

This clonotype has more than one count but fewer than ten. This chain connects TRBV11-3 to TRBJ2-1, with D perhaps being TRBD1 or TRBD2 (5 bases each). CDR3 size: 16 residues. The V end was cut by 5 bases, the J end by 7 bases, with 21 bases between. Germline assignment: CDR1 SGHNT and CDR2 YENEEA. DNA of the CDR3: TGTGCCAGCAGCCCGGGACCAAACTCAAAGGGGAATGAGCAGTTCTTC. Protein sequence: CASSPGPNSKGNEQFF.

A note on this clonotype: This may be a read error: a much more frequent sequence differs by one nucleotide. V usage is TRBV3-1 and J usage is TRBJ2-1; unclear D gene. Germline V gene sequence: CDR1 LGHDT, CDR2 YNNKEL (reference sequence). CDR3 length: 11 amino acids. CDR3 region: CAGSHLNEQFF. The CDR3 nucleotides are TGTGCCGGCAGCCACCTCAATGAGCAGTTCTTC.

The chain has TRBV20-1 and TRBJ2-4; no firm D call. In germline, CDR1 is DFQATT, CDR2 SNEGSKA (reference sequence). This CDR3 region has 15 residues. The ends were cut back, 6 bases at V and 2 bases at J, with 17 bases in the middle. The CDR3: CSAVDEMLTKNIQYF. The CDR3 DNA follows: TGCAGTGCCGTCGACGAAATGCTAACCAAAAACATTCAGTACTTC.

This clonotype showed up just a few times. The chain joins TRBV6-4 to TRBJ2-3; 11 bases agree with TRBD1. Losses at the gene ends were 4 bases for V and 0 bases for J; bases not matched to a gene: 0. CDR3 length: 15 residues. Germline V CDR1 and CDR2: MRHNA, SNTAGT. Here the CDR3 reads CASSGTGGSTDTQYF. The CDR3 DNA follows: TGTGCCAGCAGTGGGACAGGGGGCAGCACAGATACGCAGTATTTT.

The table lists this clonotype with a few counts. The CDR3 DNA follows: TGCGCCAGCAGCCCAGGACTAGCGTCATACGAGCAGTACTTC. This encodes CASSPGLASYEQYF. The chain has TRBV5-1 and TRBJ2-7, with TRBD2 matching over 9 bases. V shed 4 bases and J 4 bases; nucleotides not matched to a gene: 6. CDR1 and CDR2 (germline): SGHRS, YFSETQ. The CDR3 is made up of 14 amino acids. Full variable domain (outside the CDR3, taken from reference TRBV5-1 and TRBJ2-7): KAGVTQTPRYLIKTRGQQVTLSCSPISGHRSVSWYQQTPGQGLQFLFEYFSETQRNKGNFPGRFSGRQFSNSRSEMNVSTLELGDSALYLCASSPGLASYEQYFGPGTRLTVT.

This clonotype was counted only a few times. The rearrangement uses TRBV10-3 and TRBJ2-3; TRBD1 or TRBD2 may be the D gene (6 bases each). The V and J ends lost 7 bases and 2 bases respectively, with 16 bases between them. The CDR3 spans 15 residues. Germline V gives CDR1 ENHRY, CDR2 SYGVKD. The CDR3 nucleotides read TGTGCCATCAAGGGCACGGGGGCCGCCACAGATACGCAGTATTTT. It translates to CAIKGTGAATDTQYF.

This chain uses TRBV20-1 with TRBJ2-5; D may be TRBD1 or TRBD2 (5 bases each). The CDR3 extends over 13 amino acids. V was clipped by 0 bases and J by 5 bases, with 10 bases between them. Germline V gene lookup returns CDR1 DFQATT and CDR2 SNEGSKA (reference sequence). The CDR3 DNA sequence: TGCAGTGCTAGAGATGGGGGATGGGAGACCCAGTACTTC. Residues: CSARDGGWETQYF.

This clonotype was observed a handful of times. The chain links TRBV2 to TRBJ1-2; D ambiguous. This CDR3 spans 13 amino acids. CDR1 is SNHLY and CDR2 is FYNNEI in the germline V gene. V gave up 4 bases and J gave up 4 bases, with 10 bases separating them. The CDR3 region has the DNA TGTGCCAGCAGTGTCCAGGAGGGCTATGGCTACACCTTC. It specifies CASSVQEGYGYTF.

This clonotype was detected many times. The gene calls are TRBV12-5 and TRBJ1-5; tentative D call: TRBD1 (6 bases). Germline assignment: CDR1 LGHNT and CDR2 FRNRAP. V was shortened by 5 bases and J by 3 bases, with 20 bases between the two germline ends. The CDR3 spans 17 residues. The CDR3 spells CASGLPSHRVPNQPQHF. CDR3 sequence (DNA): TGTGCTAGTGGTCTGCCCTCTCACAGGGTTCCCAATCAGCCCCAGCATTTT.

In its sample, this clonotype is medium-sized (0.01 to 0.1%). The J gene is TRBJ2-3, the V gene TRBV20-1; D gene ambiguous. Per the germline V gene, CDR1 is DFQATT and CDR2 is SNEGSKA (reference sequence). The V gene lost 0 bases and the J gene lost 2 bases, with 18 bases spanning the gap. The CDR3 is 17 amino acids. DNA for the CDR3: TGCAGTGCTAGAGATCTGCGAGAAGTGTCGTTCACAGATACGCAGTATTTT. Translation: CSARDLREVSFTDTQYF.

The chain is built from TRBV2 and TRBJ2-3; D is undetermined. V lost 2 bases, J lost 3 bases, and 12 bases lay in between. Germline V gene data show CDR1 as SNHLY and CDR2 as FYNNEI. The CDR3 contains 15 residues. The CDR3 DNA follows: TGTGCCAGCAGTGAAAGGGATCCGCGAACAGATACGCAGTATTTT. It translates to CASSERDPRTDTQYF.

This clonotype was picked up many times. The chain carries TRBV5-1 and TRBJ1-2; 9 bases align to TRBD1. CDR1 is SGHRS, CDR2 YFSETQ, per germline. The CDR3 loop spans 14 amino acids. V was clipped by 3 bases and J by 2 bases; unmatched bases: 2. The CDR3 DNA follows: TGCGCCAGCAGCTGGGACAGGGCCAACTATGGCTACACCTTC. Translated: CASSWDRANYGYTF. The variable domain in full, with the rest retrieved from reference TRBV5-1 and TRBJ1-2, is KAGVTQTPRYLIKTRGQQVTLSCSPISGHRSVSWYQQTPGQGLQFLFEYFSETQRNKGNFPGRFSGRQFSNSRSEMNVSTLELGDSALYLCASSWDRANYGYTFGSGTRLTVV.

This clonotype occurred a few times. CDR3 sequence reads: CASSVGGETQYF. Written as DNA, the CDR3 is TGTGCCAGCAGCGTAGGGGGAGAGACCCAGTACTTC. The rearrangement links TRBV9 to TRBJ2-5; D is undetermined. This CDR3 comprises 12 residues. Germline CDR1 SGDLS, CDR2 YYNGEE. The germline V and J ends were trimmed by 0 bases and 4 bases, with 4 bases remaining between them.

This clonotype has more than one count but fewer than ten. The genes are TRBV18 and TRBJ2-3, with TRBD2 identical over 7 bases. The ends lost 0 bases at V and 4 bases at J; junction bases unmatched: 7. CDR1 and CDR2 (germline): KGHSH, LQKENI. This CDR3 comprises 16 residues. The CDR3 spells CASSPPVREAPDTQYF. The CDR3 nucleotides are TGTGCCAGCTCACCACCAGTCCGGGAGGCGCCAGATACGCAGTATTTT.

This clonotype has just a few counts. The genes are TRBV4-2 and TRBJ2-6; 12 nucleotides agree with TRBD1. Germline assignment: CDR1 LGHNA and CDR2 YNFKEQ. The CDR3 length is 20 residues. V lost 4 bases to trimming and J lost 0 bases; unmatched junction nucleotides: 10. DNA of the CDR3: TGTGCCAGCAGCCCACCACCGGGACAGGGGGCAGGCTCTGGGGCCAACGTCCTGACTTTC. Translated: CASSPPPGQGAGSGANVLTF.

This clonotype was seen ten or more times. The chain couples TRBV11-3 to TRBJ2-5; D unresolved. The CDR3 runs to 14 residues. Trimming stripped 4 bases from V and 0 bases from J, with 9 bases between. CDR1 is SGHNT and CDR2 is YENEEA in the germline V gene. DNA for the CDR3: TGTGCCAGCAGCTCACTTCAGTACCAAGAGACCCAGTACTTC. Translation: CASSSLQYQETQYF.

This chain joins TRBV12-3 or TRBV12-4 and TRBJ1-2, with 9 bases that match TRBD1. The V gene end was trimmed by 3 bases and the J gene end by 7 bases; junction bases not matched to a gene: 9. The CDR3 runs to 15 residues. CDR3 in amino acids: CASSFNRGQIGGYTF. CDR3 in DNA: TGTGCCAGCAGTTTTAACAGGGGGCAGATAGGTGGCTACACCTTC.

At least ten counts were recorded for this clonotype. V is TRBV10-3 and J is TRBJ1-6, with D possibly being TRBD1 (5 bases). Trimming removed 10 bases from V and 9 bases from J, with 22 bases in between. CDR3 size: 15 residues. Germline V gene lookup returns CDR1 ENHRY and CDR2 SYGVKD. The chain's CDR3 is CATSPGRGASSPLHF. The CDR3 DNA is TGTGCCACCTCTCCGGGACGGGGCGCATCTTCACCCCTCCACTTT.

This clonotype was counted ten times or more. J is TRBJ2-7 and V is TRBV7-9, with 8 bases fitting TRBD1. The CDR3 is made up of 13 amino acids. The J segment lost 4 bases and the V segment lost 4 bases, leaving 3 bases of the junction unmatched. Germline V gene sequence: CDR1 SEHNR, CDR2 FQNEAQ (reference sequence). For the CDR3, the DNA is TGTGCCAGCAGCTCCGGGACAGGTTACGAGCAGTACTTC. It is translated as CASSSGTGYEQYF.

There are many counts of this clonotype. The chain has TRBV12-3 or TRBV12-4 and TRBJ1-1, with D perhaps TRBD1 (6 bases). The germline V and J ends were trimmed by 8 bases and 10 bases, with 20 bases remaining between them. The length of the CDR3 is 13 residues. This chain's CDR3 is CASAGHPGVVAFF. In DNA, the CDR3 is TGTGCCAGCGCGGGACACCCAGGAGTAGTAGCTTTCTTT.

This clonotype appeared a few times. The rearrangement links TRBV20-1 to TRBJ2-1; no clear D. The CDR3 runs to 14 residues. Germline V gives CDR1 DFQATT, CDR2 SNEGSKA (reference sequence). Trimming removed 3 bases from V and 5 bases from J, with 14 bases in between. The DNA of the CDR3 is TGCAGTGCTAGCAACGGAGATTGGGACAATGAGCAGTTCTTC. Residues: CSASNGDWDNEQFF.

The rearrangement joins TRBV29-1 to TRBJ1-3; the D is unclear. Looked up from germline, CDR1 is SQVTM and CDR2 is ANQGSEA. Trimming removed 5 bases at V and 6 bases at J, with 14 bases between. The length of the CDR3 is 13 residues. In DNA form, the CDR3 reads TGCAGCGTTTCCGCGCCGGGAGAAAACACCATATATTTT. Encoded protein: CSVSAPGENTIYF. Variable domain in full (rest from reference TRBV29-1 and TRBJ1-3): SAVISQKPSRDICQRGTSLTIQCQVDSQVTMMFWYRQQPGQSLTLIATANQGSEATYESGFVIDKFPISRPNLTFSTLTVSNMSPEDSSIYLCSVSAPGENTIYFGEGSWLTVV.

This clonotype was observed at least ten times. The CDR3 nucleotides read TGTGCCAGCCAACTAAAGACAGGGGGAAACTACGAGCAGTACTTC. The encoded protein is CASQLKTGGNYEQYF. The J gene is TRBJ2-7, the V gene TRBV19; 9 nucleotides agree with TRBD1. The ends lost 9 bases at V and 3 bases at J; junction bases unmatched: 12. Germline V gives CDR1 LNHDA, CDR2 SQIVND (reference sequence). The CDR3 runs to 15 residues.

This chain connects TRBV4-1 to TRBJ2-7, with TRBD2 matching 9 bases. CDR1 and CDR2 (germline): MGHRA, YSYEKL. J lost 2 bases, V lost 4 bases, and 12 bases had no gene match. The CDR3 is made up of 17 amino acids. DNA of the CDR3: TGCGCCAGCAGCCGCACCCCACAGCGGGAGGTTCCCTACGAGCAGTACTTC. It encodes CASSRTPQREVPYEQYF.